The rows below give T cell receptor beta chains drawn from one sample of a study of OX40 agonist ivuxolimab in advanced cancers. Using immunoSEQ multiplex PCR, the repertoire was profiled, and TCRdb retains in-frame clones only, with some absent. Among tens of thousands of clones listed, roughly 90% were seen once. The sample in question was CD4+ or CD8+ T cells sorted from blood, obtained in a trial of the OX40 agonist ivuxolimab. The receptors derive from an adult with an advanced solid tumor such as melanoma, head and neck, liver or kidney cancer. CDR3s include the opening cysteine and the closing phenylalanine or tryptophan. Clone size is shown for a subset of rows, as once, few, many or a class of expanded clone.

abundance	v_gene	j_gene	CDR3aa
.	TRBV7-3	TRBJ2-1	CASKVNHQGREDEQFF
.	TRBV11-2	TRBJ2-2	CASSAVAGPGHTGELFF
.	TRBV5-1	TRBJ2-1	CASSLVRAPIEQFF
.	TRBV7-3	TRBJ2-1	CASSSRTSGAYNEQFF
.	TRBV19	TRBJ2-5	CASSRRTSGEQETQYF
.	TRBV7-9	TRBJ1-1	CASSQMANTEAFF
few	TRBV10-2	TRBJ2-6	CASSGQGNGGANVLTF
few	TRBV7-9	TRBJ1-2	CASSPGRLADGYTF
.	TRBV6-6	TRBJ1-5	CASSYSIGAQPQHF
.	TRBV7-8	TRBJ2-2	CASSLGVGPGELFF
.	TRBV4-1	TRBJ2-7	CASSQGPSPGDEQYF
.	TRBV7-2	TRBJ2-1	CASSLVGRQFF
.	TRBV6-8	TRBJ1-2	CASNARGGGAGGYTF
.	TRBV2	TRBJ2-4	CASSEDRIKNIQYF
.	TRBV7-9	.	CASSLNRDTYSEQYF
.	TRBV6-1	TRBJ2-1	CASSARRSSYNEQFF
.	TRBV2	TRBJ1-6	CASTSAGGWDSPLHF
.	TRBV5-8	TRBJ1-6	CASSRTGGRSPLHF
once	TRBV5-1	TRBJ2-5	CASSLAVREGETQYF
.	TRBV18	TRBJ2-3	CASSDQSSTDTQYF
.	TRBV6-5	TRBJ1-5	CASSPPGAQPQHF
.	TRBV20-1	TRBJ1-2	CSARGALGYTF
.	TRBV18	TRBJ2-6	CASSPPRGRLFGANVLTF
.	TRBV6-5	TRBJ2-1	CASSSRDLTTEQFF
.	TRBV5-1	TRBJ2-2	CASSPPNTGAGELFF
.	TRBV5-4	TRBJ1-1	CASSLGQQNTEAFF
.	TRBV7-6	TRBJ2-1	CASSLEGNYNEQFF
.	TRBV7-3	TRBJ2-1	CASSLGSSSYNEQFF
.	TRBV14	TRBJ1-1	CASSQDLGQVSLDTEAFF
.	TRBV25-1	TRBJ2-1	CASSVSGAPSYNEQFF
once	TRBV19	TRBJ2-2	CASTPRGQANTGELFF
.	TRBV9	TRBJ1-5	CASSARGSWNQPQHF
.	TRBV7-3	TRBJ1-5	CASSSLRGPNQPQHF
.	TRBV5-5	TRBJ2-7	CASSHLGTGGDYEQYF
.	TRBV7-3	TRBJ2-1	CASSVYLNREQFF
few	TRBV6-1	TRBJ2-1	CASISGPYVDEQFF
.	TRBV19	TRBJ1-4	CASSMVGSGEKLFF
.	TRBV4-1	TRBJ1-1	CASSQGASRDAFF
.	TRBV13	TRBJ2-7	CASSHRGRGYEQYF